These 11 T cell receptor beta chains were sequenced from one sample in a study of control samples from healthy donors and cancer patients. Profiling relied on immunoSEQ multiplex PCR, and the TCRdb table lists in-frame clones only, not all of them. Counted here are roughly 130,000 clones, over 75% occurring once; the ten biggest clones make up more than 2.5%. The sequenced material came from blood. The receptors were gathered from a man in his fifties or sixties in good health.

This chain uses TRBV7-9 with TRBJ2-1, with D unclear. The length of the CDR3 is 12 residues. The ends were cut back, 3 bases at V and 9 bases at J, with 9 bases in the middle. Germline CDR1 is SEHNR and CDR2 is FQNEAQ (reference sequence). The CDR3 sequence is CASSFGLREQFF. For the CDR3, the DNA is TGTGCCAGCAGCTTTGGCCTCCGTGAGCAGTTCTTC.

The V gene is TRBV14, the J gene TRBJ2-7; no firm D call. Trimming shortened V by 6 bases and J by 6 bases, and 12 bases separated the two germline ends. The germline V gene encodes CDR1 SGHDN and CDR2 FVKESK. The length of the CDR3 is 12 residues. CDR3 amino acids: CASSVPSGEQYF. The CDR3 bases are TGTGCCAGCAGTGTCCCATCGGGCGAGCAGTACTTC.

CDR3 in amino acids: CASSIDYRYSNQPQHF. CDR3 coding DNA: TGTGCCAGTAGTATAGATTACAGATATAGCAATCAGCCCCAGCATTTT. The V and J genes are TRBV19 and TRBJ1-5; no clear D. CDR3 length equals 16 residues. Germline V gene data show CDR1 as LNHDA and CDR2 as SQIVND (reference sequence). V lost 0 bases and J lost 0, with 9 bases in between.

J is TRBJ2-5 and V is TRBV19; 9 positions match TRBD2. The germline V gene encodes CDR1 LNHDA and CDR2 SQIVND (reference sequence). The CDR3 runs 16 residues. The V and J ends lost 7 bases and 9 bases, in that order; junction bases with no gene match: 18. The CDR3 DNA sequence: TGTGCCAGTACCCGATCGGGTAGCGGGGGTTTGACGGCCCAGTACTTC. It translates to CASTRSGSGGLTAQYF.

The chain employs TRBV18 and TRBJ2-7; D perhaps matches TRBD1 (5 bases). V dropped 3 bases and J dropped 1 base, with 16 bases sitting between them. The CDR3 contains 16 residues. The germline V gene has CDR1 KGHSH and CDR2 LQKENI. CDR3 nucleotide sequence: TGTGCCAGCTCACCTAGAAGGGGCACTAAGTCCTACGAGCAGTACTTC. This codes for CASSPRRGTKSYEQYF.

The rearrangement links TRBV5-1 to TRBJ2-1; a weak D match, TRBD1 (6 bases). Germline-derived CDR1 and CDR2 are SGHRS and YFSETQ. The CDR3 loop spans 17 amino acids. Trimming pared 3 bases from V and 6 bases from J, leaving 22 bases between. The CDR3 loop is CASSSELGGPKGNEQFF. The DNA of the CDR3 is TGCGCCAGCAGCTCGGAACTTGGGGGCCCTAAGGGCAATGAGCAGTTCTTC.

This clone was detected only a few times. The same CDR3 also results from other DNA sequences found in this sample. The CDR3 bases are TGTGCCAGCAGAGAGACAGGGAGCTCCTACGAGCAGTACTTC. Encoded protein: CASRETGSSYEQYF. V usage is TRBV6-5 and J usage is TRBJ2-7, with 7 bases aligning to TRBD1. This CDR3 comprises 14 residues. V lost 6 bases and J lost 0; bases outside the gene matches: 5. Germline CDR1 is MNHEY and CDR2 is SVGAGI.

The V gene is TRBV6-1, the J gene TRBJ2-1; TRBD1 might be the D (5 bases). The V gene lost 1 base and the J gene lost 7 bases, with 11 bases spanning the gap. The length of the CDR3 is 14 residues. CDR1 is MNHNS, CDR2 SASEGT, per germline. The CDR3 DNA is TGTGCCAGCAGTGAAGTTCCAGGGTGGAATGAGCAGTTCTTC. Residues: CASSEVPGWNEQFF.

This clone was seen a handful of times. This CDR3 reads CASSMGRTGGRNSGNTIYF. In DNA form, the CDR3 reads TGTGCCAGTAGTATGGGCAGGACAGGGGGCCGAAACTCTGGAAACACCATATATTTT. This chain connects TRBV19 to TRBJ1-3; 11 nucleotides line up with TRBD1. Trimming at V came to 3 bases and at J to 0 bases, leaving 10 bases not matched to a gene. CDR3 length: 19 amino acids. The germline gives CDR1 LNHDA, CDR2 SQIVND (reference sequence).

This clone was found many times. The chain recombines TRBV5-1 with TRBJ1-3; tentatively, D is TRBD1 (5 bases). V lost 3 bases, J lost 0 bases, and 13 bases lay in between. There are 16 residues in the CDR3. The germline V gene has CDR1 SGHRS and CDR2 YFSETQ. The CDR3 reads CASSSTGPSSGNTIYF. CDR3 in DNA: TGCGCCAGCAGCTCCACAGGCCCCAGCTCTGGAAACACCATATATTTT.

The chain has TRBV2 and TRBJ1-1; D is undetermined. Trimming left V 5 bases short and J 4 bases short, with 11 bases between. The CDR3 totals 13 residues. The germline gives CDR1 SNHLY, CDR2 FYNNEI. CDR3 nucleotide sequence: TGTGCCAGCAGTAAATCTTCCTCCACTGAAGCTTTCTTT. It encodes CASSKSSSTEAFF.